This T cell receptor beta chain was documented in a study of shared clonotypes between healthy human individuals. Germline V CDR1 and CDR2: GTSNPN, SVGIG (reference sequence). The CDR3 contains 13 residues. The V end lost 3 bases, the J end lost 5 bases, and 13 bases lay between the germline ends. Under the authors' procedure: Junction-only sequences without quality scores came from ImmunoSEQ, so filtering differed. The data were produced by immunoSEQ multiplex PCR, yet TCRdb's version contains in-frame clones alone and is incomplete. V and J calls and clone size are as listed in that table; D and trimming were resolved from the DNA. The table includes millions of clones, roughly 96% detected once.

The sequence came from a man aged 18 to 30 in good health. The source material was naive CD4+ T cells sorted from blood. Described subset: CD45RA+ positively selected. This chain joins TRBV30 and TRBJ2-5; a possible D gene is TRBD1 (6 bases). The CDR3 sequence is CAWRNTGSETQYF. Written as DNA, the CDR3 is TGTGCCTGGAGGAATACAGGGTCGGAGACCCAGTACTTC.